A single sample is the source of the 17 T cell receptor beta chains below, sequenced in a study of T cell responses to AZD1222 COVID-19 vaccine. TCRdb's table, derived via immunoSEQ multiplex PCR, lists solely in-frame clones and lacks some. The sample carries approximately 180,000 clones, 85% to 90% recorded once. The sequencing here drew on peripheral blood, taken on day 0 of AZD1222 vaccination. The origin of the receptors is an adult in good health.

The rearrangement joins TRBV30 to TRBJ1-2; no reliable D call. This CDR3 contains 10 residues. Trimming stripped 8 bases from V and 5 bases from J, with 9 bases between. Germline CDR1 is GTSNPN and CDR2 is SVGIG (reference sequence). CDR3 sequence reads: CAVRTYGYTF. The CDR3 DNA sequence: TGTGCCGTCAGGACTTATGGCTACACCTTC.

J is TRBJ2-3 and V is TRBV10-2, with D tentatively TRBD1 (6 bases). V was shortened by 4 bases and J by 2 bases, with 13 bases between the two germline ends. This CDR3 has 15 amino acids. Germline loops: CDR1 WSHSY, CDR2 SAAADI. The CDR3 DNA sequence: TGCGCCAGCAGTGGCCGACAGGATTACACAGATACGCAGTATTTT. It specifies CASSGRQDYTDTQYF.

V gene TRBV11-2 combines with J gene TRBJ1-6, with D maybe TRBD1 (6 bases). V was clipped by 6 bases and J by 8 bases, with 14 bases between them. This CDR3 has 14 amino acids. Per the germline V gene, CDR1 is SGHAT and CDR2 is FQNNGV. The CDR3 is CASRLEQGYSPLHF. DNA for the CDR3: TGTGCCAGCAGACTTGAACAGGGATATTCACCCCTCCACTTT.

This chain uses TRBV7-2 with TRBJ2-7, with 10 bases fitting TRBD2. The germline CDR1 and CDR2 sequences are SGHTA and FQGNSA. After removal of 5 bases from V and 3 bases from J, the junction contained 7 bases not matched to a gene. CDR3 length: 15 amino acids. CDR3 loop: CASSLGLARLYEQYF. The DNA for the CDR3 is TGTGCCAGCAGCCTGGGACTAGCGCGTCTCTACGAGCAGTACTTC.

This clone was seen only a few times. The chain joins TRBV6-1 to TRBJ2-1, with 11 bases aligning to TRBD2. The CDR3 extends over 17 amino acids. J gave up 6 bases and V 4 bases, and 11 bases lay outside the gene matches. Per germline, CDR1 MNHNS and CDR2 SASEGT. The CDR3 spells CASSARLAGSLRNEQFF. DNA of the CDR3: TGTGCCAGCAGTGCCCGACTAGCGGGATCCCTGCGCAATGAGCAGTTCTTC.

The V gene is TRBV7-3, the J gene TRBJ1-1; no clear D. The V gene's germline CDR1 is SGHTA and CDR2 FQGTGA. There are 16 residues in the CDR3. Trimming left V 5 bases short and J 1 base short, with 17 bases between. The CDR3 protein is CASSTLTPFGNTEAFF. The CDR3 DNA reads TGTGCCAGCAGCACTCTGACACCCTTCGGGAACACTGAAGCTTTCTTT.

V gene TRBV29-1 combines with J gene TRBJ2-7, with 13 bases aligning to TRBD2. V lost 7 bases, J lost 7 bases, and 10 bases stayed unmatched. This CDR3 comprises 14 residues. Germline V gene sequence: CDR1 SQVTM, CDR2 ANQGSEA. The CDR3 sequence: CSATRGLAGQEQYF. CDR3 DNA sequence: TGCAGCGCCACTAGGGGACTAGCGGGACAAGAGCAGTACTTC.

This chain uses TRBV19 with TRBJ2-5; D call uncertain. Trimming left V 0 bases short and J 5 bases short, with 16 bases between. Germline CDR1 is LNHDA and CDR2 is SQIVND (reference sequence). This CDR3 has 16 amino acids. The CDR3, as DNA: TGTGCCAGTAGTATAGATAGTGGCTTCGCCGGGGAGACCCAGTACTTC. Its protein product is CASSIDSGFAGETQYF.

The genes are TRBV12-3 or TRBV12-4 and TRBJ1-4; D remains unclear. V lost 6 bases and J lost 6, with 8 bases in between. The CDR3 totals 12 residues. CDR3 sequence: CASRLADEKLFF. For the CDR3, the DNA is TGTGCCAGCAGGCTAGCGGATGAAAAACTGTTTTTT.

Only one count was recorded for this clone. V usage is TRBV6-5 and J usage is TRBJ1-2; 10 bases are a match to TRBD1. V shed 4 bases and J 7 bases; nucleotides not matched to a gene: 6. The CDR3 spans 14 residues. CDR1 and CDR2 (germline): MNHEY, SVGAGI. The CDR3 coding sequence is TGTGCCAGCAGTTCGGACAGGGGGATTGTTGGCTACACCTTC. Protein: CASSSDRGIVGYTF.

The chain joins TRBV7-5 to TRBJ2-7; the table's D call TRBD1 went unverified against the DNA. TRBV7-5 is a pseudogene. The CDR3 runs to 14 residues. CDR3 residues: CARSWARHHYEQYF. CDR3 sequence (DNA): TGTGCCAGAAGCTGGGCGAGACATCACTACGAGCAGTACTTC.

This chain links TRBV11-1 with TRBJ2-1; TRBD1 aligns across 10 bases. Germline CDR1 and CDR2: SGHAT and FQDESV (reference sequence). V gave up 5 bases and J gave up 4 bases; unmatched junction bases: 8. The length of the CDR3 is 16 residues. DNA for the CDR3: TGTGCCAGCAGCGTAACGACAGGGGGCGCGTACAATGAGCAGTTCTTC. The encoded protein is CASSVTTGGAYNEQFF. The full variable domain, with the rest looked up from reference TRBV11-1 and TRBJ2-1, is EAEVAQSPRYKITEKSQAVAFWCDPISGHATLYWYRQILGQGPELLVQFQDESVVDDSQLPKDRFSAERLKGVDSTLKIQPAELGDSAMYLCASSVTTGGAYNEQFFGPGTRLTVL.

The chain has TRBV28 and TRBJ1-5; D not resolved. CDR3 size: 15 residues. The V gene's germline CDR1 is MDHEN and CDR2 SYDVKM. Trimming pared 3 bases from V and 4 bases from J, leaving 13 bases between. DNA of the CDR3: TGTGCCAGCAGTTTGGTTTTAGGGTATAATCAGCCCCAGCATTTT. This translates into CASSLVLGYNQPQHF.

The CDR3 region is CASSFSGGFDETQYF. CDR3 DNA sequence: TGTGCCAGCAGCTTTTCGGGGGGCTTCGACGAGACCCAGTACTTC. The rearrangement uses TRBV7-8 and TRBJ2-5; D is possibly TRBD2 (7 bases). The CDR3 is 15 residues long. Germline V lookup: CDR1 SGHVS, CDR2 FQNEAQ. V lost 3 bases to trimming and J lost 5 bases, with 16 bases between them.

This chain links TRBV6-5 with TRBJ2-7; D possibly uses TRBD1 or TRBD2 (6 bases each). Per germline, CDR1 MNHEY and CDR2 SVGAGI. The V gene lost 4 bases and the J gene lost 0 bases, with 13 bases spanning the gap. The CDR3 spans 15 residues. The CDR3 DNA reads as TGTGCCAGCAGTTCCAGCAGGGGAGGCTCCTACGAGCAGTACTTC. Its protein product is CASSSSRGGSYEQYF.

V and J are TRBV19 and TRBJ1-5; D not certain. The CDR3 totals 15 residues. The V gene's germline CDR1 is LNHDA and CDR2 SQIVND (reference sequence). Trimming shortened V by 2 bases and J by 3 bases, and 11 bases separated the two germline ends. In nucleotides, the CDR3 is TGTGCCAGTAGTATAAAGGCCGGATTCAATCAGCCCCAGCATTTT. Amino acids: CASSIKAGFNQPQHF. Full variable domain (outside the CDR3, taken from reference TRBV19 and TRBJ1-5): DGGITQSPKYLFRKEGQNVTLSCEQNLNHDAMYWYRQDPGQGLRLIYYSQIVNDFQKGDIAEGYSVSREKKESFPLTVTSAQKNPTAFYLCASSIKAGFNQPQHFGDGTRLSIL.

The gene calls are TRBV28 and TRBJ1-5; 7 positions agree with TRBD1. Germline V gives CDR1 MDHEN, CDR2 SYDVKM. J was trimmed by 10 bases and V by 7 bases; bases with no gene match: 7. This CDR3 comprises 12 residues. CDR3 in DNA: TGTGCCAGCACCCACCGACAGGGCCCCCAGCATTTT. Translated, it gives CASTHRQGPQHF.